This is a list of T cell receptor beta chains from one sample in a study of a mutant IDH1 vaccine in newly diagnosed glioma. These receptors lack a known antigen. Clones were read by immunoSEQ multiplex PCR, and TCRdb kept only the in-frame ones, dropping some. The table records tens of thousands of clones, around four fifths of them present only once. Sequenced material: PBMCs, taken from a glioma patient whose treatment included an IDH1 peptide vaccine. Receptors originate from a man under 40 with glioma. Both conserved end residues are part of each CDR3. D genes are given only for firm matches. The size entry is marked missing in some rows and otherwise reads once, few, many or a size class.

D gene | clone size | J gene | V gene | CDR3 DNA | CDR3 protein
. | few | TRBJ2-7 | TRBV21-1 | TGTGCCAGCAGCAAAGCGAGAAAAGAGGATCGCGTCAGTCTGAGCTCCTACGAGCAGTACTTC | CASSKARKEDRVSLSSYEQYF
. | . | TRBJ2-1 | TRBV5-4 | TGTGCCAGCAGCCTGGGCAGGTGGCTAAACAATGAGCAGTTCTTC | CASSLGRWLNNEQFF
. | . | TRBJ2-7 | TRBV6-1 | TGTGCCAGCAGTGAAGCCCGGACGGCCCTCTACGAGCAGTACTTC | CASSEARTALYEQYF
. | . | TRBJ2-5 | TRBV7-2 | TGTGCCAGCAGCTTATCTTTAGAGACCCAGTACTTC | CASSLSLETQYF
. | . | TRBJ1-1 | TRBV18 | TGTGCCAGCTCGCTAGGACTAGGAAGCACTGAAGCTTTCTTT | CASSLGLGSTEAFF
TRBD1 | . | TRBJ2-7 | TRBV4-1 | TGCGCCAGCAGCCAAGGGGCAGGGGGTCTCTCCTACGAGCAGTACTTC | CASSQGAGGLSYEQYF
. | . | TRBJ1-1 | TRBV7-9 | TGTGCCAGCGAGCCGGGACAGAACACTGAAGCTTTCTTT | CASEPGQNTEAFF
. | . | TRBJ1-2 | TRBV6-5 | TGTGCCAGCAGTTACTCGAGACGGCAGCTTAATGGCTACACCTTC | CASSYSRRQLNGYTF
. | . | TRBJ1-6 | TRBV9 | TGTGCCAGCAGCGTCACGGGACAAAATAATTCACCCCTCCACTTT | CASSVTGQNNSPLHF
. | . | TRBJ2-3 | TRBV6-6 | TGTGCCAGCAGTTACTCACCCAGAGGGGTGGATACGCAGTATTTT | CASSYSPRGVDTQYF
. | . | TRBJ1-4 | TRBV15 | TGTGCCACCACCAAGAGGCCTTTATCGGACGGCCGATTGAATGAAAAACTGTTTTTT | CATTKRPLSDGRLNEKLFF
. | few | TRBJ1-5 | TRBV2 | TGTGCCAGCAGTCGAGGGATGGGGGGCAATCAGCCCCAGCATTTT | CASSRGMGGNQPQHF
. | few | TRBJ2-6 | TRBV30 | TGTGCCTGGAGTGTACAGGCTGGGGCCAACGTCCTGACTTTC | CAWSVQAGANVLTF
. | . | TRBJ2-1 | TRBV6-6 | TGTGCCAGCAGTCCCCGGGGACAAACCTCCTACAATGAGCAGTTCTTC | CASSPRGQTSYNEQFF
. | . | TRBJ2-5 | TRBV5-6 | TGTGCCAGCAGCCGGAGGTTAGGCCGAGAGACCCAGTACTTC | CASSRRLGRETQYF
. | . | TRBJ2-5 | TRBV5-1 | TGCGCCAGCGGAAGCTCTGAAGAGACCCAGTACTTC | CASGSSEETQYF
. | . | TRBJ1-5 | TRBV6-1 | TGTGCCAGCACCCTACAGTATTCTAATCAGCCCCAGCATTTT | CASTLQYSNQPQHF
TRBD1 | . | TRBJ1-6 | TRBV2 | TGTGCCAGCAGTGAATTGGGGACAGGGAATTCACCCCTCCACTTT | CASSELGTGNSPLHF
. | . | TRBJ2-5 | TRBV10-1 | TGCGCCAGCAGTTATCAGGGGTCCACTGGTCTGGAGACCCAGTACTTC | CASSYQGSTGLETQYF
TRBD1 | few | TRBJ2-3 | TRBV6-4 | TGTGCCAGCAGTGACGGGACAGGGGCAGATACGCAGTATTTT | CASSDGTGADTQYF
. | once | TRBJ2-1 | TRBV12-5 | TGTGCTAGTGGGACTACCTACAATGAGCAGTTCTTC | CASGTTYNEQFF
. | . | TRBJ2-7 | TRBV28 | TGTGCCAGCAGCGCAGGGTTTTACGAGCAGTACTTC | CASSAGFYEQYF
TRBD2 | . | TRBJ2-1 | TRBV7-8 | TGTGCCAGCAGCTTAGCGCTGGCTAGCGGGGGCCCTTACAATGAGCAGTTCTTC | CASSLALASGGPYNEQFF
TRBD1 | few | TRBJ1-1 | TRBV7-9 | TGTGCCAGCAGCTCGGGACAGACTGAAGCTTTCTTT | CASSSGQTEAFF
. | . | TRBJ1-3 | TRBV2 | TGTGCCAGCAGTACCAGGGTCGGAAACACCATATATTTT | CASSTRVGNTIYF
. | once | TRBJ1-1 | TRBV19 | TGTGCCAGTAGTATTCCGCAGGGTGAAGCTTTCTTT | CASSIPQGEAFF
. | . | TRBJ1-5 | TRBV10-2 | TGCGCCAGCAGAGCCACAGGGCCTGTATACGAAGGGGGATTTAGCAATCAGCCCCAGCATTTT | CASRATGPVYEGGFSNQPQHF
. | . | TRBJ2-3 | TRBV2 | TGTGCCAGGCTAAAGGTCCCCACGACTGCAGAAACCCCCACAGATACGCAGTATTTT | CARLKVPTTAETPTDTQYF
. | few | TRBJ1-2 | TRBV5-1 | TGCGCCAGCAGCTCCGTACCTAACTATGGCTACACCTTC | CASSSVPNYGYTF
. | once | TRBJ1-1 | TRBV6-5 | TGTGCCAGCAGTGAGGACTTGAACACTGAAGCTTTCTTT | CASSEDLNTEAFF
. | . | TRBJ2-7 | TRBV28 | TGTGCCAGCATTCGGCAGGGCTCCTACGAGCAGTACTTC | CASIRQGSYEQYF
TRBD1 | . | TRBJ2-2 | TRBV4-1 | TGCGCCAGCAGGCCCGGACAGGGGGGGACCGGGGAGCTGTTTTTT | CASRPGQGGTGELFF
. | . | TRBJ1-2 | TRBV28 | TGTGCCAGCACCCCATGGGAGGCGGGCTACTATGGCTACACCTTC | CASTPWEAGYYGYTF
. | . | TRBJ2-3 | TRBV13 | TGTGCCAGCAGCTTAGGCGCCGTAGGGGACACAGATACGCAGTATTTT | CASSLGAVGDTDTQYF
. | . | TRBJ1-4 | TRBV19 | TGTGCCAGTAGTATTAGCCGGTGGGGAACCGACAGCCAAAATGAAAAACTGTTTTTT | CASSISRWGTDSQNEKLFF
TRBD2 | . | TRBJ2-6 | TRBV11-3 | TGTGCCAGCAGCTCCGCCGGGACTACTGGGGCCAACGTCCTGACTTTC | CASSSAGTTGANVLTF
TRBD2 | . | TRBJ2-3 | TRBV7-6 | TGTGCCAGCAGCCTAACCGGGACTAGCGGGGGGTTTAGCACAGATACGCAGTATTTT | CASSLTGTSGGFSTDTQYF
. | once | TRBJ1-1 | TRBV7-8 | TGTGCCAGCAGCTCTTCGGGACCGATGAACACTGAAGCTTTCTTT | CASSSSGPMNTEAFF
. | once | TRBJ2-1 | TRBV5-8 | TGTGCCAGCAGCCCGTACAGGGGAGGATACAATGAGCAGTTCTTC | CASSPYRGGYNEQFF
. | . | TRBJ2-7 | TRBV6-5 | TGTGCCAGCAGTTACTCGAAACGGGCTTACTACGAGCAGTACTTC | CASSYSKRAYYEQYF
. | . | TRBJ2-7 | TRBV11-2 | TGTGCCAGCAGCTTAGGGGGAAAGATCTACGAGCAGTACTTC | CASSLGGKIYEQYF
. | . | TRBJ2-5 | TRBV15 | TGTGCCACCAGCAGCGAGAAACCAAGGGAGACCCAGTACTTC | CATSSEKPRETQYF
. | . | TRBJ2-5 | TRBV10-3 | TGTGCCATCGGACAAGAGACCCAGTACTTC | CAIGQETQYF
TRBD2 | . | TRBJ2-3 | TRBV5-1 | TGCGCCAGCAGCTTGGCTAGCGGGGGCACAGATACGCAGTATTTT | CASSLASGGTDTQYF
. | . | TRBJ2-2 | TRBV4-1 | TGCGCCAGCAGCCAATATATTCCTCAACTAATAGCCGGGGAGCTGTTTTTT | CASSQYIPQLIAGELFF
TRBD1 | . | TRBJ1-2 | TRBV14 | TGTGCCAGCAGCCTTTTTCGACAGGGGGCGCGTAACTATGGCTACACCTTC | CASSLFRQGARNYGYTF